Listed here are 22 T cell receptor beta chains from one sample, sequenced in a study of blood T cell repertoires in COVID-19. Sequenced by immunoSEQ multiplex PCR; TCRdb stores in-frame clones only, minus some. The table includes tens of thousands of clones, roughly 86% detected once. The sequenced sample was peripheral blood. The receptors shown here come from a man between 60 and 70 years old with active COVID-19.

The V gene is TRBV6-2 or TRBV6-3, the J gene TRBJ2-3; 12 nucleotides line up with TRBD2. V shed 4 bases, J shed 3 bases, and the junction held 5 bases outside the gene matches. The V gene's germline CDR1 is MNHEY and CDR2 SVGEGT. This CDR3 comprises 16 residues. CDR3 nucleotides: TGTGCCAGCAGTTCTTCAGGACTAGCGGGAACAGATACGCAGTATTTT. Its translation is CASSSSGLAGTDTQYF.

This clone was detected only once. This chain connects TRBV18 to TRBJ2-3; D is possibly TRBD2 (6 bases). The CDR3 is 14 amino acids. CDR1 and CDR2 (germline): KGHSH, LQKENI. With 1 base removed from V and 5 bases from J, the gap between germline ends came to 10 bases. The CDR3 sequence: CASSPRQEGDTQYF. The DNA for the CDR3 is TGTGCCAGCTCACCACGGCAGGAGGGAGATACGCAGTATTTT.

J is TRBJ1-1 and V is TRBV11-2; possible D gene TRBD1, 6 bases. The CDR3 covers 16 residues. The germline CDR1 and CDR2 sequences are SGHAT and FQNNGV. Trimming cost V 3 bases and J 0 bases, with 14 bases left between them. As DNA, the CDR3 is TGTGCCAGCAGCTTGTTCAGGGGACCGATGAACACTGAAGCTTTCTTT. Translating gives CASSLFRGPMNTEAFF.

The CDR3 loop reads CASRPTSGLLGPDTQYF. As DNA, the CDR3 is TGTGCCAGCAGGCCCACTAGCGGGCTCCTTGGGCCAGATACGCAGTATTTT. This rearrangement joins TRBV6-4 to TRBJ2-3; 9 bases match TRBD2. Unmatched junction bases numbered 14, after V lost 6 bases and J lost 4 bases. Germline V CDR1 and CDR2: MRHNA, SNTAGT. The CDR3 loop spans 17 amino acids.

This sequence joins TRBV30 and TRBJ1-1, with D maybe TRBD1 (5 bases). The V gene lost 4 bases and the J gene lost 5 bases, with 11 bases spanning the gap. Per germline, CDR1 GTSNPN and CDR2 SVGIG (reference sequence). This CDR3 has 12 residues. The CDR3 DNA is TGTGCCTGGAAACCGGGGGGGACTGAAGCTTTCTTT. It yields the protein CAWKPGGTEAFF.

This clone was found once. The rearrangement links TRBV27 to TRBJ1-1; tentative D call: TRBD1 (6 bases). V gave up 2 bases and J gave up 0 bases, with 16 bases separating them. The CDR3 has 17 residues. CDR1 and CDR2 from the germline V gene are MNHEY and SMNVEV (reference sequence). The CDR3 loop is CASSLGGAGNMNTEAFF. As DNA, the CDR3 is TGTGCCAGCAGTTTAGGGGGGGCAGGAAATATGAACACTGAAGCTTTCTTT.

The genes are TRBV20-1 and TRBJ1-2, with D possibly being TRBD1 (6 bases). The CDR3 loop spans 13 amino acids. Trimming removed 3 bases at V and 3 bases at J, with 11 bases between. CDR1 and CDR2 from the germline V gene are DFQATT and SNEGSKA (reference sequence). The CDR3 region is CSASQGLDYGYTF. CDR3 nucleotides: TGCAGTGCTAGTCAGGGGTTGGACTATGGCTACACCTTC.

This chain uses TRBV12-3 or TRBV12-4 with TRBJ2-5; D possibly corresponds to TRBD1 (5 bases). V lost 4 bases and J lost 3, with 9 bases in between. The CDR3 is made up of 13 amino acids. CDR3 residues: CASSWKGEETQYF. CDR3 bases: TGTGCCAGCAGTTGGAAAGGGGAAGAGACCCAGTACTTC.

This chain uses TRBV27 with TRBJ1-2; D perhaps matches TRBD1 (5 bases). This CDR3 has 13 amino acids. The germline V and J ends were trimmed by 6 bases and 1 base, with 9 bases remaining between them. Germline CDR1 MNHEY, CDR2 SMNVEV (reference sequence). CDR3 region: CASSWRGNYGYTF. The CDR3, as DNA: TGTGCCAGCAGCTGGAGGGGTAACTATGGCTACACCTTC.

In DNA, the CDR3 is TGTGCCAGCAGTTACACCAATCTAGCCGGAAACACCATATATTTT. It encodes CASSYTNLAGNTIYF. The V gene is TRBV6-5, the J gene TRBJ1-3, with D unclear. This CDR3 spans 15 amino acids. Trimming removed 2 bases at V and 4 bases at J, with 12 bases between. From germline, CDR1 is MNHEY and CDR2 SVGAGI.

This rearrangement joins TRBV19 to TRBJ1-4; TRBD1 is a possible D gene (6 bases). Per germline, CDR1 LNHDA and CDR2 SQIVND (reference sequence). The CDR3 sequence is 13 residues long. With 5 bases removed from V and 14 bases from J, the gap between germline ends came to 18 bases. The CDR3 nucleotides are TGTGCCAGTAGTCGGGGGGGCGAAAAGGCGCTGTTTTTT. It is translated as CASSRGGEKALFF.

The J gene is TRBJ2-7, the V gene TRBV6-2 or TRBV6-3; no clear D. The CDR3 sequence is 13 residues long. The germline gives CDR1 MNHEY, CDR2 SVGEGT. Trimming shortened V by 3 bases and J by 0 bases, and 6 bases separated the two germline ends. CDR3 sequence reads: CASSYSNSYEQYF. The CDR3 nucleotides are TGTGCCAGCAGTTATAGCAACTCCTACGAGCAGTACTTC.

The chain links TRBV28 to TRBJ1-1; D remains unclear. The V end lost 3 bases, the J end lost 0 bases, and 11 bases lay between the germline ends. The CDR3 has 15 amino acids. Germline-derived CDR1 and CDR2 are MDHEN and SYDVKM. CDR3 sequence (DNA): TGTGCCAGCAGTTTTTTTGGCCCCATGAACACTGAAGCTTTCTTT. It translates to CASSFFGPMNTEAFF.

The chain couples TRBV5-1 to TRBJ2-7; weak D call: TRBD2 (5 bases). V was cut by 4 bases and J by 1 base, with 12 bases left in between. Germline loops: CDR1 SGHRS, CDR2 YFSETQ. The CDR3 loop spans 14 amino acids. CDR3 sequence: CASSQWTGSYEQYF. In nucleotides, the CDR3 is TGCGCCAGCAGCCAATGGACGGGGTCCTACGAGCAGTACTTC.

The chain couples TRBV6-5 to TRBJ2-5; D is perhaps TRBD1 (5 bases). The CDR3 covers 13 residues. Germline V gene sequence: CDR1 MNHEY, CDR2 SVGAGI. V gave up 7 bases and J gave up 0 bases, with 9 bases separating them. The CDR3 DNA is TGTGCCAGCACCGGACAAAACCAAGAGACCCAGTACTTC. Translated: CASTGQNQETQYF.

This chain connects TRBV10-1 to TRBJ1-3; TRBD1 agrees at 9 bases. Germline trimming cut 6 bases from V and 0 bases from J; bases unmatched to any gene: 15. The CDR3 loop spans 19 amino acids. Looked up from germline, CDR1 is WNHNN and CDR2 is SYGVQD (reference sequence). CDR3 amino acids: CASRSGQGQVLSSGNTIYF. In DNA form, the CDR3 reads TGCGCCAGCAGATCTGGACAGGGGCAGGTATTATCCTCTGGAAACACCATATATTTT.

The chain has TRBV5-6 and TRBJ2-5; D is unclear. V was cut by 0 bases and J by 5 bases, with 8 bases left in between. The CDR3 runs 13 residues. CDR1 and CDR2 (germline): SGHDT, YYEEEE. The CDR3 reads CASSLDEVETQYF. CDR3 DNA: TGTGCCAGCAGCTTGGACGAGGTGGAGACCCAGTACTTC.

The chain joins TRBV5-1 to TRBJ1-1, with D perhaps matching TRBD1 (5 bases). The CDR3 loop spans 14 amino acids. CDR1 is SGHRS, CDR2 YFSETQ, per germline. V lost 0 bases and J lost 11, with 17 bases in between. The CDR3 sequence: CASSLEGQSPFAFF. For the CDR3, the DNA is TGCGCCAGCAGCTTGGAGGGGCAATCTCCGTTTGCTTTCTTT.

The CDR3 loop reads CASSSLSGSAYNEQFF. The DNA for the CDR3 is TGTGCCAGCAGCTCACTAAGCGGGAGTGCCTACAATGAGCAGTTCTTC. The V call is TRBV11-2, the J call TRBJ2-1, with 8 positions matching TRBD2. Per the germline V gene, CDR1 is SGHAT and CDR2 is FQNNGV. The CDR3 has 16 amino acids. V lost 4 bases and J lost 2; bases outside the gene matches: 7. The whole variable domain, remainder taken from reference TRBV11-2 and TRBJ2-1, is EAGVAQSPRYKIIEKRQSVAFWCNPISGHATLYWYQQILGQGPKLLIQFQNNGVVDDSQLPKDRFSAERLKGVDSTLKIQPAKLEDSAVYLCASSSLSGSAYNEQFFGPGTRLTVL.

This chain joins TRBV4-1 and TRBJ2-1; 9 bases are a match to TRBD2. Trimming removed 4 bases from V and 8 bases from J; junction bases left unmatched: 9. Germline assignment: CDR1 MGHRA and CDR2 YSYEKL. The length of the CDR3 is 15 residues. CDR3 sequence reads: CASSRLAGVDDEQFF. In DNA, the CDR3 is TGCGCCAGCAGCCGGTTAGCGGGAGTTGACGATGAGCAGTTCTTC.

The gene calls are TRBV7-2 and TRBJ2-3; unclear D gene. The CDR3 is 16 amino acids. CDR1 is SGHTA and CDR2 is FQGNSA in the germline V gene. The germline V and J ends were trimmed by 2 bases and 0 bases, with 12 bases remaining between them. In DNA, the CDR3 is TGTGCCAGCAGCTTATACTCCTACCCTAGCACAGATACGCAGTATTTT. Translated, it gives CASSLYSYPSTDTQYF.

V is TRBV2 and J is TRBJ2-7; D is uncertain. Trimming left V 8 bases short and J 6 bases short, with 17 bases between. The length of the CDR3 is 13 residues. Germline CDR1 SNHLY, CDR2 FYNNEI. The CDR3 spells CASWVEALSEQYF. CDR3 bases: TGTGCCAGCTGGGTTGAGGCCCTCTCCGAGCAGTACTTC.